The sample holds a few counts of the clone carrying this T cell receptor beta chain. Reverse transcription of extracted RNA yielded cDNA, which provided the sequencing template. This table comes from immunoSEQ multiplex PCR, and its TCRdb copy is limited to in-frame clones, with some not included. The sample yields 120,000 to 150,000 clones, 45% to 60% seen once. This sample stems from a study of CD8+ T cells in alopecia areata. The receptor comes from a human donor with alopecia areata. Sequencing input: CD4+ T cells sorted from blood.

The CDR3 DNA follows: TGTGCCACCCTAGGGGCCGGACTAAACACCATATATTTT. Residues: CATLGAGLNTIYF. The V call is TRBV10-3, the J call TRBJ1-3; perhaps TRBD1 as D (5 bases). Trimming stripped 10 bases from V and 6 bases from J, with 16 bases between. CDR1 and CDR2 from the germline V gene are ENHRY and SYGVKD. This CDR3 spans 13 amino acids.